The entry that follows covers one T cell receptor (beta chain) sequence. Its antigen is not identified. The J segment lost 6 bases and the V segment lost 5 bases, leaving 18 bases of the junction unmatched. Germline lookup yields CDR1 SGHAT and CDR2 FQNNGV. There are 18 residues in the CDR3. MiXCR, applied by TCRdb to the 5' RACE reads, yields one record per CDR3 protein. Here the sample spans 170,000 or so distinct CDR3 sequences, over 20% being singletons. The data stem from a study of T-cell memory formation after mild COVID-19. Study as a whole: TCR clustering was largely donor specific. Study-wide points: The appearance of some responding clones in pre-infection memory suggested that cross-reactive memory joined. CD4+ clones that contracted lay mainly in CM and EM; CD8+ ones lay in EMRA. Whether day 37 second-wave clones are SARS-CoV-2-specific was not confirmed.

J is TRBJ2-3 and V is TRBV11-2; 9 positions agree with TRBD2. The sequence derives from an adult woman who had mild COVID-19 (a few samples of this study predate the infection). Cell type and time point are not known. Sequencing was carried out using PBMCs or a T cell subset sorted from them (not recorded which). The CDR3 region is CASSGPGSGGYLRDTQYF. DNA of the CDR3: TGTGCCAGCAGCGGACCGGGTAGCGGGGGATACCTTAGGGATACGCAGTATTTT.